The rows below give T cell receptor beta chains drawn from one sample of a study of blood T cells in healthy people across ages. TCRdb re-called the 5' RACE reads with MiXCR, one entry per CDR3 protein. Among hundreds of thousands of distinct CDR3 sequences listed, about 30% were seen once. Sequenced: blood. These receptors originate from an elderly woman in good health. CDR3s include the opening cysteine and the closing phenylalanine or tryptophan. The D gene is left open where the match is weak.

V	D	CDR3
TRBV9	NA	CASSVVAASASGNTIYF
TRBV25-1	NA	CASSERVSLSSEQYF
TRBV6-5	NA	CASNPSVEDTQYF
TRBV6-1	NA	CASTGLVGINEQFF
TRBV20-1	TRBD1	CSAAGQAVTEKLFF
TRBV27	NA	CASSSDTGKQFF
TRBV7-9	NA	CASSLASADSETQYF
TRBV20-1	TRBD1	CSASPQGARQETQYF
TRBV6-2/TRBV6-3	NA	CASRDTSNQPRHF
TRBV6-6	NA	CASSYSRDYGYTF
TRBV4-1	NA	CASSQRVPGGEQYF
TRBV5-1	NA	CASSPGAAVNGELFF
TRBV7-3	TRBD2	CASSLGTRGTDTQYF
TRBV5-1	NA	CASSLSSRVEQYF
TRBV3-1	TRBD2	CASSTGLAGAYEQYF
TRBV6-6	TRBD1	CASSYIRGREVTIQYF
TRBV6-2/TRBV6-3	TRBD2	CASSTQRGAGGSEQFF
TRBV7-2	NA	CASSAHWGASTGELFF
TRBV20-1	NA	CSARGPGTYEQYF
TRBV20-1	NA	CSAQRDRRQPQHF
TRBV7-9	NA	CASSLDREWDGYTF
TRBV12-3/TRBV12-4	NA	CASSLALGKSASYEQYF
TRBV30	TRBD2	CAWRGSGGAYEQYF
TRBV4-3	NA	CASSQAPGGGATDTQYF
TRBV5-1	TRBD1	CASSLHGQGASEAFF
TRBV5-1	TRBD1	CASSLEGNRGNEQFF
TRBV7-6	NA	CASSPVSMETQYF
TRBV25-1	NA	CASSEGYQAGNYGYTF
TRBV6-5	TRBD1	CASSYRLPVGQGYEKLFF
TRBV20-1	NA	CSARDQEAGRNSPLHF
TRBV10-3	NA	CAISYGLDGGNTIYF
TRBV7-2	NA	CASSLDFNEQFF
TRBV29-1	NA	CSVQDRVNTEAFF
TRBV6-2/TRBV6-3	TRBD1	CASSPLVTGGGQPQHF
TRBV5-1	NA	CASSLAVAGEPVDTQYF
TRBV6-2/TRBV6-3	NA	CASSRAGLDLNTGELFF
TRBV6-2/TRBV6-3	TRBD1	CASTWTGGEQYF
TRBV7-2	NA	CASSLAGRGEQFF
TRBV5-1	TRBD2	CASSLAGQRGGGNEQFF
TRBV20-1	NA	CSASGTMDEQYF
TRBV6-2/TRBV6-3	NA	CASSVSTGVYGYTF
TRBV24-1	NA	CATSSGERYNEQFF
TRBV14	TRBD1	CASSHARGTGPYEQYF
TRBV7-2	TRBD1	CASSRPPDRAETQYF
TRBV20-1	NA	CSASSAGVVGYTF
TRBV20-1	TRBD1	CSAVGQGDSYEQYF
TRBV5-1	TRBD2	CASSPGTSGGQETQYF
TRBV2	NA	CASSEDFNTGELFF
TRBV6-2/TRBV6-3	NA	CASTPSRLIYNEQFF
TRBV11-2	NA	CASGLVQASGTEAFF
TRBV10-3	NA	CAIGAGLNTEAFF
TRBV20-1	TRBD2	CSATSSGGAGETQYF
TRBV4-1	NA	CASSQDRLTGELFF
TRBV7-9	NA	CASSSLTKGDETQYF
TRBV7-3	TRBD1	CASSAGTASYEQYF
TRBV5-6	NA	CASRQDLGYGYTF
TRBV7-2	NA	CASSSARGTEAFF